These T cell receptor beta chains were read from a single sample in a study of T cell changes during pregnancy in multiple sclerosis. Sequencing used immunoSEQ multiplex PCR; TCRdb keeps in-frame clones, though not all of them. The table lists some 99,000 clones, over 85% of them singletons. Material: peripheral blood, obtained after pregnancy. These receptors were obtained from a female donor with multiple sclerosis, enrolled in a pregnancy study. Each CDR3 is given with its conserved first and last residue. D genes are given only for firm matches. Some rows mark clone size as missing; the rest say once, few, many or name a class of expanded clone.

TRBV11-1	TRBJ2-7	-	-	CASSLGASTRQGGYEQYF	TGTGCCAGCAGCTTAGGGGCCTCAACACGGCAGGGGGGCTACGAGCAGTACTTC
TRBV27	TRBJ2-2	-	TRBD2	CASSPGAPGLAGGPSGELFF	TGTGCCAGCAGTCCGGGGGCTCCTGGACTAGCGGGAGGGCCCTCCGGGGAGCTGTTTTTT
TRBV11-2	TRBJ2-7	-	TRBD2	CASSPSFRGDHTYEQYF	TGTGCCAGCAGCCCCAGTTTTCGGGGGGATCATACCTACGAGCAGTACTTC
TRBV30	TRBJ1-1	-	-	CAWRTSVNTEAFF	TGTGCCTGGAGAACGTCGGTGAACACTGAAGCTTTCTTT
TRBV28	TRBJ1-5	-	-	CASSLQGQPQHF	TGTGCCAGCAGTTTGCAGGGTCAGCCCCAGCATTTT
TRBV4-1	TRBJ2-1	-	TRBD2	CASSQGLAGPREQFF	TGCGCCAGCAGCCAAGGCCTAGCGGGACCCCGTGAGCAGTTCTTC
TRBV30	TRBJ2-5	-	TRBD2	CAWRPGLAVQETQYF	TGTGCCTGGAGGCCGGGACTAGCGGTCCAAGAGACCCAGTACTTC
TRBV27	TRBJ2-2	-	-	CASRQGGAGELFF	TGTGCCAGCAGGCAGGGAGGCGCCGGGGAGCTGTTTTTT
TRBV27	TRBJ2-7	-	-	CASSWGAGGTYEQYF	TGTGCCAGCAGTTGGGGGGCAGGGGGGACCTACGAGCAGTACTTC
TRBV25-1	TRBJ1-5	-	TRBD1	CASSATGGVDQPQHF	TGTGCCAGCAGTGCCACAGGGGGCGTCGATCAGCCCCAGCATTTT
TRBV27	TRBJ2-1	-	TRBD2	CATGGLANEQFF	TGTGCCACCGGGGGGTTAGCCAATGAGCAGTTCTTC
TRBV6-1	TRBJ1-6	-	TRBD1	CASSGRTGNSPLHF	TGTGCCAGCAGTGGACGGACAGGGAATTCACCCCTCCACTTT
TRBV19	TRBJ2-2	-	TRBD1	CASSPRPTGPNTGELFF	TGTGCCAGTAGTCCAAGGCCGACAGGGCCGAACACCGGGGAGCTGTTTTTT
TRBV29-1	TRBJ2-5	-	-	CSVVDRVAGETQYF	TGCAGCGTTGTAGATCGGGTTGCGGGAGAGACCCAGTACTTC
TRBV4-1	TRBJ1-6	-	-	CASSHWGDYNSPLHF	TGCGCCAGCAGCCATTGGGGGGACTATAATTCACCCCTCCACTTT
TRBV2	TRBJ2-5	-	-	CASSEDSPKGETQYF	TGTGCCAGCAGCGAAGACAGCCCTAAAGGAGAGACCCAGTACTTC
TRBV28	TRBJ2-7	-	-	CASSLTGTLYYEQYF	TGTGCCAGCAGTTTAACCGGGACACTCTACTACGAGCAGTACTTC
TRBV19	TRBJ1-2	few	TRBD1	CARDPTGNYGYTF	TGTGCCAGGGACCCGACAGGGAACTATGGCTACACCTTC
TRBV18	TRBJ1-5	-	TRBD1	CASSGQGSGQPQHF	TGTGCCAGCTCAGGACAGGGATCTGGGCAGCCCCAGCATTTT
TRBV18	TRBJ2-3	-	TRBD2	CASSPPTSGGDTQYF	TGTGCCAGCTCACCACCGACTAGCGGGGGAGATACGCAGTATTTT
TRBV6-5	TRBJ2-7	-	TRBD2	CPYTPVAGAYEQYF	TGTCCCTACACCCCGGTAGCGGGAGCCTACGAGCAGTACTTC
TRBV15	TRBJ2-5	-	-	CATAWGGAGVSETQYF	TGTGCCACCGCCTGGGGGGGGGCGGGTGTCTCCGAGACCCAGTACTTC
TRBV27	TRBJ1-3	-	-	CASSPRGGLGNTIYF	TGTGCCAGCAGTCCCCGGGGAGGGCTGGGAAACACCATATATTTT
TRBV7-9	TRBJ2-5	once	TRBD1	CASSSRDREYETQYF	TGTGCCAGCAGCTCTCGGGACAGGGAATACGAGACCCAGTACTTC
TRBV30	TRBJ2-7	once	-	CAWRVRGPYEQYF	TGTGCCTGGAGGGTGCGGGGCCCCTACGAGCAGTACTTC
TRBV19	TRBJ2-1	-	TRBD1	CASSPQTGFYNEQFF	TGTGCCAGTAGTCCCCAGACAGGGTTTTACAATGAGCAGTTCTTC
TRBV5-1	TRBJ2-3	once	TRBD2	CASSKSGSGTDTQYF	TGCGCCAGCAGCAAGAGCGGGAGTGGAACAGATACGCAGTATTTT
TRBV19	TRBJ2-2	-	TRBD1	CASTQTGGGITGELFF	TGTGCCAGTACCCAGACAGGGGGTGGCATCACCGGGGAGCTGTTTTTT
TRBV7-8	TRBJ2-5	-	-	CASSFGTGSVETQYF	TGTGCCAGCAGCTTTGGAACAGGGTCGGTGGAGACCCAGTACTTC
TRBV30	TRBJ1-1	-	-	CAWRAPGRDTEAFF	TGTGCCTGGAGGGCCCCCGGGAGGGACACTGAAGCTTTCTTT
TRBV28	TRBJ2-1	-	-	CASSASDSPRGNEQFF	TGTGCCAGCAGTGCCTCCGACTCCCCCCGAGGGAATGAGCAGTTCTTC
TRBV11-3	TRBJ2-1	-	TRBD2	CASSTSGGPPSGEQFF	TGTGCCAGCAGTACAAGCGGGGGACCGCCCAGCGGTGAGCAGTTCTTC
TRBV7-9	TRBJ1-1	-	TRBD1	CASRLGTGATEAFF	TGTGCCAGCAGGCTCGGAACAGGGGCCACTGAAGCTTTCTTT
TRBV5-6	TRBJ1-1	few	-	CASSLLAEEAFF	TGTGCCAGCAGCTTGTTGGCAGAAGAAGCTTTCTTT
TRBV19	TRBJ2-3	-	TRBD2	CASRTSGGSPDTQYF	TGTGCCAGTAGGACTAGCGGAGGGAGCCCAGATACGCAGTATTTT
TRBV5-1	TRBJ1-2	-	TRBD1	CASSVSTGGNGYTF	TGCGCCAGCAGCGTCTCGACAGGGGGGAATGGCTACACCTTC
TRBV4-1	TRBJ1-1	-	TRBD1	CASSQVNRGAEAFF	TGCGCCAGCAGCCAAGTTAACAGGGGGGCTGAAGCTTTCTTT
TRBV5-4	TRBJ1-1	few	-	CASKGERLNTEAFF	TGTGCCAGCAAGGGGGAACGGCTCAACACTGAAGCTTTCTTT
TRBV30	TRBJ1-1	-	-	CAWRSGMNTEAFF	TGTGCCTGGAGGTCGGGGATGAACACTGAAGCTTTCTTT
TRBV27	TRBJ1-5	-	-	CASSLSTDYQPQHF	TGTGCCAGCAGTTTATCAACAGATTATCAGCCCCAGCATTTT
TRBV7-9	TRBJ2-3	-	TRBD1	CASSSTRGLEEATQYF	TGTGCCAGCAGCTCCACGAGGGGGCTAGAGGAGGCTACGCAGTATTTT
TRBV14	TRBJ1-1	few	TRBD1	CASSQDRGQVGPNTEAFF	TGTGCCAGCAGCCAGGACAGGGGGCAAGTGGGACCAAACACTGAAGCTTTCTTT